The clone carrying this TCR beta chain showed up many times. Its cognate antigen is unknown. The authors prepared the TCRbeta library with unique molecular identifiers. From the PCR reads, TCRdb called clonotypes with MiXCR, one entry per CDR3 protein. The sample holds fewer than 550,000 distinct CDR3 sequences; around 15% are singletons and the top ten take 29%. This CDR3 region has 12 residues. Germline-derived CDR1 and CDR2 are SGHRS and YFSETQ. V lost 0 bases and J lost 5, with 5 bases in between. The sample originates from a study of T-cell reconstitution after alpha-beta-depleted transplantation in children. Study-wide results and caveats: When one year had passed after transplant, most T-cell counts and diversity came from newly produced T cells. There were reportedly several hundred expanded graft clones from which alpha-beta T cells came about two months after transplant.

The specimen was PBMCs, mostly from graft donor cells, collected 360 days after TCRalphabeta/CD19-depleted stem cell transplant. The V gene is TRBV5-1, the J gene TRBJ1-1; no firm D call. The receptor was isolated from a boy younger than two who had a stem cell transplant for Wiskott-Aldrich syndrome, so the T cells may come from the graft donor. The CDR3 loop reads CASSLGRTEAFF. In nucleotides, the CDR3 is TGCGCCAGCAGCTTGGGGAGGACTGAAGCTTTCTTT.